This T cell receptor gamma chain was captured in a study of intestinal T cells in coeliac disease (dated by TCRdb to 2018 to 2021). Notes on the research overall: In the TRG cohort, the mean age of coeliac patients was 15 to 16 years compared with around 55 years for controls, so the coeliac patients were much younger than the controls. The TCR-delta (TRD) cohort comprised duodenal biopsies from approximately eleven coeliac disease patients and approximately eleven non-coeliac controls. Duodenal biopsies from around 36 coeliac disease patients and 20 to 25 non-coeliac controls were included in a second, larger TCR-gamma (TRG) cohort. Study-wide findings and limitations: Of approximately 54 biopsies, about 50 (about 94%) were correctly classified by TRG clustering, which had a reported leave-one-out accuracy of roughly 90%. All 22 biopsies in training were correctly classified by TRD kmer-based clustering, and a leave-one-out accuracy of 91% was reported. FFPE-derived DNA was found to be relatively degraded, and loss of a proportion of TCR sequences in each sample was likely caused by this degradation. There was no way to tell repeated CDR3 amino acid sequences apart from PCR duplicates. Age was significantly different between the coeliac and control groups, but splitting the analysis by age did not give a significant classification.

CDR1 and CDR2, per the germline V gene, are EGSTGY and YDSYTSSV. The CDR3 starts with the cysteine, ends with the phenylalanine, and has 15 residues. Just the 45-base CDR3 DNA is kept, in frame starting at base 1. The method behind the library was multiplex PCR. The instrument given in TCRdb is Ion Torrent PGM. TRG repertoires were amplified from around 0.2 ug of biopsy DNA using the LymphoTrack kit, whose primers carry Illumina adapters. After purification with AMPure XP beads and quantification on a 2100 Bioanalyzer, the TRG amplicons were pooled in equimolar amounts. TRG libraries were sequenced on an Ion PGM instrument. Concerning the study's data processing: FastX discarded any read in which over 10% of nucleotides had a quality score below the third quartile for that patient. Reads were aligned with IMGT/HighV-QUEST to assign V, D and J genes, identify CDR3 regions and assess functionality. Sequences were converted to amino acids, and every sequence predicted to be non-functional was removed. CDR3s were split into kmers, with and without positional annotation; kmer frequencies underwent PCA, and samples were clustered using all 1023 combinations of PCs 1-10. Leave-one-out cross-validation was used to validate the classification, with parameters re-optimised on the remaining samples in each round. Shannon diversity was computed with the vegan R package from repeated random subsamples equal to the lowest read count. TCRdb reprocessed the public reads with the caller CATT; rows with the same DNA were merged afterwards. What appears here as the V and J calls and clone size reflects TCRdb's work, not the paper's. The sample table shows about 730 gamma-chain clones, and approximately 49% are seen once. Of the sample, about a fifth falls within the top ten clones.

The table lists this clone with a few counts. There is no known antigen for this receptor. The TCRdb protein comes from a much larger clone and disagrees with this DNA's translation at residue 14, likely due to a read error; the protein given here is derived from the DNA. For each case, genomic DNA was isolated from ten 5-um FFPE scrolls with the QIAamp DNA FFPE tissue kit. To test whether coeliac disease could be classified from the TCR repertoire, the study used duodenal biopsies that were formalin-fixed paraffin-embedded, fully anonymised, and surplus to diagnostic needs. In this chain, TRGV4 is recombined with TRGJP1. Gene TRGJP matches the end of the DNA better, so the J call may be wrong. The specimen was a duodenal biopsy. The origin of this receptor is a human donor with celiac disease. The base sequence is TGTGCCACCTGGGATAGAGGGACCACTGGTTGGTTCAAGGTATTT. The encoded protein is CATWDRGTTGWFKVF.